This T cell receptor (beta chain) comes out of a study of blood T cell repertoires in COVID-19. Study-level information: Whether acute or convalescent, the COVID-19 samples came from the United States, Italy and Spain. The cDNA or gDNA used as material had been derived from T cells, B-cell-depleted T cells, or PBMCs.

In the original analysis: Amplifying reference gene primers gave estimates of nucleated cell counts. Data came from immunoSEQ multiplex PCR; TCRdb stores just in-frame clones and leaves some out. V, J and clone size derive from that table, while D and trimming were established from the DNA sequence. The data contain approximately 290,000 clones, about 80% of them singletons. The length of the CDR3 is 11 residues. V lost 5 bases, J lost 10 bases, and 9 bases lay in between. CDR1 and CDR2 from the germline V gene are MDHEN and SYDVKM. Those enrolled in Seattle joined during active infection and were followed longitudinally afterward.

This sequence was found in a person aged 70 to 85 with COVID-19, enrolled during active disease. This chain links TRBV28 with TRBJ1-3; D remains unclear. The source material was peripheral blood. CDR3 DNA sequence: TGTGCCAGCAGTCTGAGGAGGACCATATATTTT. Its translation is CASSLRRTIYF.